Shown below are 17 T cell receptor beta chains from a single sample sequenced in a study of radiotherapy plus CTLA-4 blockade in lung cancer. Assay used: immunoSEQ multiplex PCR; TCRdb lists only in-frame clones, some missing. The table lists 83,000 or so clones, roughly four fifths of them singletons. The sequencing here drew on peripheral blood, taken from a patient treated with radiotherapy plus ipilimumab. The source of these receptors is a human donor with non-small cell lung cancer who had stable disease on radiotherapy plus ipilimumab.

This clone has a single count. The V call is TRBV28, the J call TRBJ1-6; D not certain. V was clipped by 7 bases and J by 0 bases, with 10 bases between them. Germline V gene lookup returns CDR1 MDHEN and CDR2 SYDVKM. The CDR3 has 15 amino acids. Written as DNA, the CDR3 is TGTGCCAGCAACCCTAGTGGCTCCTATAATTCACCCCTCCACTTT. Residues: CASNPSGSYNSPLHF.

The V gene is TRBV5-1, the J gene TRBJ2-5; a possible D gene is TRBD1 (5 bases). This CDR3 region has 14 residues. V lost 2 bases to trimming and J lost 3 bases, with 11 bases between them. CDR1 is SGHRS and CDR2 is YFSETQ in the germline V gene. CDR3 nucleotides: TGCGCCAGCAGCTTACAAGGGGCCGAAGAGACCCAGTACTTC. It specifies CASSLQGAEETQYF.

In nucleotides, the CDR3 is TGTGCCAGCAGCCCGCCAGGACTAGCGGGGGGTGAGACCCAGTACTTC. Protein sequence: CASSPPGLAGGETQYF. The V call is TRBV28, the J call TRBJ2-5; TRBD2 agrees at 14 bases. V shed 6 bases, J shed 5 bases, and the junction held 8 bases outside the gene matches. The germline gives CDR1 MDHEN, CDR2 SYDVKM. The CDR3 runs 16 residues.

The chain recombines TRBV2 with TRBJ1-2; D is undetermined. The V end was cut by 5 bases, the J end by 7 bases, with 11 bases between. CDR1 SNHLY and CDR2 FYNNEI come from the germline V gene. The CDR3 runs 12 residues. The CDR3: CASSYVPGGYTF. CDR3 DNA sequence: TGTGCCAGCAGTTATGTTCCAGGTGGCTACACCTTC.

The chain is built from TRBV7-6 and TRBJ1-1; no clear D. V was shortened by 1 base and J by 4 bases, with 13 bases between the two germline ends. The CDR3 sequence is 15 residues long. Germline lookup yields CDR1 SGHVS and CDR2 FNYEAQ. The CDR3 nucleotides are TGTGCCAGCAGCTTAGAGGTACATGCGGTCACTGAAGCTTTCTTT. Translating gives CASSLEVHAVTEAFF. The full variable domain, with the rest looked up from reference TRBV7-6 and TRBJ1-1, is GAGVSQSPRYKVTKRGQDVALRCDPISGHVSLYWYRQALGQGPEFLTYFNYEAQQDKSGLPNDRFSAERPEGSISTLTIQRTEQRDSAMYRCASSLEVHAVTEAFFGQGTRLTVV.

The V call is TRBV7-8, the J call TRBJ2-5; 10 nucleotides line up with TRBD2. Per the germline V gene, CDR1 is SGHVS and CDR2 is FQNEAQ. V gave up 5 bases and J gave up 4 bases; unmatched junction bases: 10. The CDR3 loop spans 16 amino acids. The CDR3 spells CASSLQSGGAGETQYF. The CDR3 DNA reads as TGTGCCAGCAGCCTTCAGAGCGGGGGGGCCGGAGAGACCCAGTACTTC.

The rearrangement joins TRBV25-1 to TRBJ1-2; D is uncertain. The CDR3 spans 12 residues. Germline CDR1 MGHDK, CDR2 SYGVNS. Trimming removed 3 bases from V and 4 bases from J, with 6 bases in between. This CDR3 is CASSDNGYGYTF. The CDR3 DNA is TGTGCCAGCAGTGATAATGGCTATGGCTACACCTTC.

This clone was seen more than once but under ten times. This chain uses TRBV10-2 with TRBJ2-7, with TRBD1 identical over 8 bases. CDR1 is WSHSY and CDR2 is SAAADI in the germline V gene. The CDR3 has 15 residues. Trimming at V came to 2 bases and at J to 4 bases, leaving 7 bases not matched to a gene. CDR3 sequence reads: CASSESSGQVYEQYF. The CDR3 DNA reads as TGCGCCAGCAGTGAGAGTTCGGGACAGGTTTACGAGCAGTACTTC.

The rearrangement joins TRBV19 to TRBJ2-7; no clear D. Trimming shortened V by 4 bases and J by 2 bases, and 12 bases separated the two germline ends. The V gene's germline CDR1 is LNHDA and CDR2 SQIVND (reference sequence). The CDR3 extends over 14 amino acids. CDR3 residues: CASSRTSGTYEQYF. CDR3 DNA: TGTGCCAGTAGTAGGACGTCCGGCACCTACGAGCAGTACTTC.

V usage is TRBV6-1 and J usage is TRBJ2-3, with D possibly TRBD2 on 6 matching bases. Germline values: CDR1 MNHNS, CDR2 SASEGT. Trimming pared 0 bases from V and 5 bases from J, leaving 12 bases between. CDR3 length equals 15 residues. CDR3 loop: CASSEAAGLVDTQYF. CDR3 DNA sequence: TGTGCCAGCAGTGAAGCCGCGGGGCTCGTAGATACGCAGTATTTT.

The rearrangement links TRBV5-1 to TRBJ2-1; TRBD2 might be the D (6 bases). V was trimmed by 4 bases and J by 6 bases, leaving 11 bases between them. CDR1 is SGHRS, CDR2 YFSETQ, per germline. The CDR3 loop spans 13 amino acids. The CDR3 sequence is CASSGWRGNEQFF. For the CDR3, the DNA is TGCGCCAGCAGCGGCTGGAGGGGCAATGAGCAGTTCTTC.

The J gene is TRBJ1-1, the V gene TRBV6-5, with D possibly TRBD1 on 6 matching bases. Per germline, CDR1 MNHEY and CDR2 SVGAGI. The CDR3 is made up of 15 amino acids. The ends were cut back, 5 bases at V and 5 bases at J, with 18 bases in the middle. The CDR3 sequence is CASSPGTRGGTEAFF. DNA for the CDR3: TGTGCCAGCAGTCCGGGGACAAGAGGGGGGACTGAAGCTTTCTTT.

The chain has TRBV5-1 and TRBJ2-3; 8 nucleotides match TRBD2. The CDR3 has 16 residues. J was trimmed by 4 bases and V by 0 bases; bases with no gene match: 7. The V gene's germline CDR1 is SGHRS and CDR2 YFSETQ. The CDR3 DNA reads TGCGCCAGCAGCTTGGCGGGAGCGGGGGCGTCAGATACGCAGTATTTT. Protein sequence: CASSLAGAGASDTQYF.

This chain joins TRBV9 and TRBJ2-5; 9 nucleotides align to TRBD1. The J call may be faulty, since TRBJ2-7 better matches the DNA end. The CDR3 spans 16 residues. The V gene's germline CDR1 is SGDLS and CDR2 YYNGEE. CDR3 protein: CASSVGGGQGGYEQYF. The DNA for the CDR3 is TGTGCCAGCAGCGTAGGAGGGGGACAGGGTGGGTACGAGCAGTACTTC.

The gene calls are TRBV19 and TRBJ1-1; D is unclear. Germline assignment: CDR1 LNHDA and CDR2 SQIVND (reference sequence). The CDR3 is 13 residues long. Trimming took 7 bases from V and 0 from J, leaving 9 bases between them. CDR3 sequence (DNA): TGTGCCAGTAATCTGGGAGTGAACACTGAAGCTTTCTTT. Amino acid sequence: CASNLGVNTEAFF.

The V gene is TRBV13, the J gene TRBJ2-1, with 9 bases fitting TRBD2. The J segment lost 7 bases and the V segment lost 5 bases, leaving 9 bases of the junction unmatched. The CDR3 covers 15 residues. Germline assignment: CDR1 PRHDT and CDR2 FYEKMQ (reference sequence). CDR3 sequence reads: CASSARREGRNEQFF. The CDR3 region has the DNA TGTGCCAGCAGCGCACGGCGGGAGGGAAGGAATGAGCAGTTCTTC.

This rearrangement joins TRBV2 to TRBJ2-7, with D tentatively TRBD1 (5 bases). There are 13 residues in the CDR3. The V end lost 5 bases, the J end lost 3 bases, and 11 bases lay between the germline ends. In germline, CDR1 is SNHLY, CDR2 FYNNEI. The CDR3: CASSPRVSYEQYF. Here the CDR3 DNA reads TGTGCCAGCAGTCCCAGGGTCAGCTACGAGCAGTACTTC.